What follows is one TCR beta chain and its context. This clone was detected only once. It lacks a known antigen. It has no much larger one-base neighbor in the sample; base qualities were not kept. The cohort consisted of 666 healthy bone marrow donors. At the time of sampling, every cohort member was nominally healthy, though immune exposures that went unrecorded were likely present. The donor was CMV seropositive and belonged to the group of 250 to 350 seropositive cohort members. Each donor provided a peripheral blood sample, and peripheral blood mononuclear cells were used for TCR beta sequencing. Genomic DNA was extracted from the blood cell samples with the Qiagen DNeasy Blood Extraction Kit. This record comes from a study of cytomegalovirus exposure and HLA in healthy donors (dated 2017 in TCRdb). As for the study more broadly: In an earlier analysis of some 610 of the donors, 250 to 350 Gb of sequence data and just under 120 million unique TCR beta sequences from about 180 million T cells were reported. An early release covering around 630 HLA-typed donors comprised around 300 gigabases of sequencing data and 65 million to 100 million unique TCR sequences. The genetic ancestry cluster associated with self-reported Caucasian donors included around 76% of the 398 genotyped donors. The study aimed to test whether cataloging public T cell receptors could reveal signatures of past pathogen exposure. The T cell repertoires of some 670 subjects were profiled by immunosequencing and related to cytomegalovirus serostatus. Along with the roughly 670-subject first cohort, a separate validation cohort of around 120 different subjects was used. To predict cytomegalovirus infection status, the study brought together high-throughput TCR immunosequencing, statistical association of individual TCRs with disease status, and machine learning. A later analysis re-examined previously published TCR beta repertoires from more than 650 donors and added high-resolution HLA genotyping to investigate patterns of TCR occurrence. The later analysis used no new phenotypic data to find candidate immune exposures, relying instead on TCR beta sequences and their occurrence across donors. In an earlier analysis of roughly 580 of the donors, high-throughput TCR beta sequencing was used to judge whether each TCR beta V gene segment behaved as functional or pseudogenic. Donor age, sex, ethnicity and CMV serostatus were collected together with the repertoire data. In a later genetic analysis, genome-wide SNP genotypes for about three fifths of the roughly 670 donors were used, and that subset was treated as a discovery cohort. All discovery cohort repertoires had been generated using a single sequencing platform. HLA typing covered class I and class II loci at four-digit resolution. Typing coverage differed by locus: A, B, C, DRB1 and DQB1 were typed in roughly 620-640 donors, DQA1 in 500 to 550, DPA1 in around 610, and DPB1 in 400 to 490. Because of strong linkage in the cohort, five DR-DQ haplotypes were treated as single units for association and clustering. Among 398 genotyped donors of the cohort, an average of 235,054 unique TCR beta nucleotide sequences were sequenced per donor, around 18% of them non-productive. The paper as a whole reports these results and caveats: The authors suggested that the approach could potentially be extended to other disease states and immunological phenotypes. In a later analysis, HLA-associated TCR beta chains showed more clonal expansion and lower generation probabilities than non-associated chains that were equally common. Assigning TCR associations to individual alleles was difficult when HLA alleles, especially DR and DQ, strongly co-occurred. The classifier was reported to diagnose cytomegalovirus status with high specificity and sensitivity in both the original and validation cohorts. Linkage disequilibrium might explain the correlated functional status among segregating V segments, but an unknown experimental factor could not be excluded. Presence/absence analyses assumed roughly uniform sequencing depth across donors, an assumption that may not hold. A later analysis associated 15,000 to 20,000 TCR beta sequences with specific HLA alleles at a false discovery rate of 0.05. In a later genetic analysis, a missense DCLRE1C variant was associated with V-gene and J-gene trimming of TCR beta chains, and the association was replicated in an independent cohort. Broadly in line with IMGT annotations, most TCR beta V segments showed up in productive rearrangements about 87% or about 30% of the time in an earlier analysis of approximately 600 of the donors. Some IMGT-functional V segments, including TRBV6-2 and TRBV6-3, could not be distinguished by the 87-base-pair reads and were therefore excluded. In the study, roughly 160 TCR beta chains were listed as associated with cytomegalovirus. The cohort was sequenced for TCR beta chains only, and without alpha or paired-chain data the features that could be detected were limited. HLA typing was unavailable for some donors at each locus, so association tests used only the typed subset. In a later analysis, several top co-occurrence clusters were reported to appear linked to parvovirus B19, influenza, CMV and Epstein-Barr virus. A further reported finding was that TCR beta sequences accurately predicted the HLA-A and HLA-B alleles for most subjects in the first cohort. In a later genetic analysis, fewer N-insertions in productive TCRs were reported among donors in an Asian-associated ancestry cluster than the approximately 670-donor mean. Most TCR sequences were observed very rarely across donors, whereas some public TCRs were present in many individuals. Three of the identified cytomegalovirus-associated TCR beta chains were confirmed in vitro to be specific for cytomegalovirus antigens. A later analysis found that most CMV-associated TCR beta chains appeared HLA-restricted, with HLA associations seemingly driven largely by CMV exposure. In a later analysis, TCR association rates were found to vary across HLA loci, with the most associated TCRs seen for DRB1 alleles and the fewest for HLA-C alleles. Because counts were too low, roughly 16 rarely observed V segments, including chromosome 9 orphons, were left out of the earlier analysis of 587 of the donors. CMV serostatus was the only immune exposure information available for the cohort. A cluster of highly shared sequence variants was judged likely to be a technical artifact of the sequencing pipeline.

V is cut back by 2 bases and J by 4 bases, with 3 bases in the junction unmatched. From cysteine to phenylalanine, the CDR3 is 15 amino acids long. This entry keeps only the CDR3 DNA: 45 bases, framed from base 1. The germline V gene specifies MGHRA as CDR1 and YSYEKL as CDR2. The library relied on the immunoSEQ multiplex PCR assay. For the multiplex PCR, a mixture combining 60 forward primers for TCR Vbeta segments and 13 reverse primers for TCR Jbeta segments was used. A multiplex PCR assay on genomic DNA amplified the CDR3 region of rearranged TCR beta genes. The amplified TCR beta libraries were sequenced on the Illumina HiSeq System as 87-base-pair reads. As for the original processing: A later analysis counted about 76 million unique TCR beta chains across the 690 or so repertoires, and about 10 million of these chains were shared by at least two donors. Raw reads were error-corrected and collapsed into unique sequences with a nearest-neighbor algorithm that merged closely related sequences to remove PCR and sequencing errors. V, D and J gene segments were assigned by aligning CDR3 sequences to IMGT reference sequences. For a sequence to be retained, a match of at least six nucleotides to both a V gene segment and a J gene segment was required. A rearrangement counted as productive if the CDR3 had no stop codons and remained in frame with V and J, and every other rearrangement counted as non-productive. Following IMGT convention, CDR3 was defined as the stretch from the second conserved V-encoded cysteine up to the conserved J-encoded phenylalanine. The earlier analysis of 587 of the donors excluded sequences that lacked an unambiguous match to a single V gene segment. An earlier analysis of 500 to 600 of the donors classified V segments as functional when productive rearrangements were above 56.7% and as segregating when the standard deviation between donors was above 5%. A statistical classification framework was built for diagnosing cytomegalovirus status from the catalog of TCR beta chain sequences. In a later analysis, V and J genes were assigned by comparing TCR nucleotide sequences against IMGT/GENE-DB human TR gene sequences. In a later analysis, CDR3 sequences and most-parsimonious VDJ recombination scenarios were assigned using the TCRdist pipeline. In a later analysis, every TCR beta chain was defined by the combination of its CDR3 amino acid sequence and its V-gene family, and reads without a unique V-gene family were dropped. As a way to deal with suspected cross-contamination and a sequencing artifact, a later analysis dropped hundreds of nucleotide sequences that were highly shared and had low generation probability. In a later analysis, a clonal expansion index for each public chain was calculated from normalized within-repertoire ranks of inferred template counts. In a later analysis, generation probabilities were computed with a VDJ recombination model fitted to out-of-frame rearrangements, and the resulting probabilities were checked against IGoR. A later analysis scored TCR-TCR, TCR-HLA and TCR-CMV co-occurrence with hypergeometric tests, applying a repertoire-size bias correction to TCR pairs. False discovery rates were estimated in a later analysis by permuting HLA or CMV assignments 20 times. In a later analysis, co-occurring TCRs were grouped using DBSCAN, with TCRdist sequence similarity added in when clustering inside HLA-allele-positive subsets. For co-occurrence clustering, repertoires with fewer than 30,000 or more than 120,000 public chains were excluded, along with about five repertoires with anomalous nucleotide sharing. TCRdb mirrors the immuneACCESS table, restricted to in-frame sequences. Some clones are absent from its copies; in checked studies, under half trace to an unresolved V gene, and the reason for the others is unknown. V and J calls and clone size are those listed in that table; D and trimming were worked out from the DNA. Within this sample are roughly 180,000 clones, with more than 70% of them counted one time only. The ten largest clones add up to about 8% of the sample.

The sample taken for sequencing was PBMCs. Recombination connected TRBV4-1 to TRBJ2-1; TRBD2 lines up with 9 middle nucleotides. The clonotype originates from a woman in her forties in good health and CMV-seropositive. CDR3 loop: CASSQLGLAYNEQFF. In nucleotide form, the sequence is TGCGCCAGCAGCCAACTAGGACTAGCGTACAATGAGCAGTTCTTC.